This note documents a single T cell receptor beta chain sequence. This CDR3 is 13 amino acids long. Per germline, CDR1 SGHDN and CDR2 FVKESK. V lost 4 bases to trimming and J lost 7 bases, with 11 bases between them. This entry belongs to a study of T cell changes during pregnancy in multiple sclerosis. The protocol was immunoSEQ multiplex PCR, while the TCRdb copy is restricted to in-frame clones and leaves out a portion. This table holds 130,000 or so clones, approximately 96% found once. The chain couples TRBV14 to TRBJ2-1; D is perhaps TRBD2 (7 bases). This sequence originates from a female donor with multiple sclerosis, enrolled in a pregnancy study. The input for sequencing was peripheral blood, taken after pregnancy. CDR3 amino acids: CASSRRGGNEQFF. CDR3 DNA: TGTGCCAGCAGCCGAAGGGGGGGAAATGAGCAGTTCTTC.